This T cell receptor (beta chain) was captured in a study of glioma-infiltrating T cells (dated by TCRdb to the mid-2010s). Background on the whole study: The study sequenced TCR alpha- and beta-chain repertoires from glioma tissue, from non-neoplastic brain tissue and from matched peripheral blood mononuclear cells. To gauge divergence between tissue and blood T-cell populations, every tissue-infiltrating repertoire was compared against the peripheral blood repertoire from the same patient. The paired cohort comprised three low-grade glioma patients, 7 or 8 primary glioblastoma patients and three non-glioma patients contributing non-neoplastic brain tissue.

The iRepertoire nested amplicon-rescue multiplex PCR (arm-PCR) platform was used to amplify TCR alpha and beta CDR3 regions from RNA. One-step reverse transcription and amplification used about 95-400 ng of tissue mRNA or PBMC total RNA as input. Following bead purification, Illumina adapters were added by a secondary multiplex PCR, and libraries between 200 and 400 bp were gel-purified. Internal 6-nucleotide barcodes were carried by the libraries and were used for demultiplexing. Libraries were sequenced on an Illumina MiSeq with 2x220 or 2x250 nucleotide paired-end reads. In the source study's methods: Paired reads were merged using FLASH 1.2.11 and were aligned to the GRCh37 human genome using BWA-MEM, after which TRA and TRB reads were extracted. An IMGT-derived reference of cassette sequences and CDR3 motifs, with pseudogenes included, was used for V and J assignment. Three-frame translation of reads was performed, and productive CDR3s were defined as those with a C...FGXG motif and no stop codons. A clonotype was defined as a unique combination of a V-J cassette pair and a CDR3 amino acid sequence. Reads were filtered by Hamming distance, with the threshold set by the sequence error rate of each sample in mapped regions. TCRdb cleaned the public reads at Q25 with fastp, built clones with MiXCR and kept in-frame beta chains. Each CDR3 protein gets just one entry, which takes the most common genes and DNA from the rows behind it. TCRdb's processing, not the study's, gives the V and J calls here. A total of some 160,000 distinct CDR3 sequences appear in this sample, more than 35% of them only once. The ten largest clonotypes hold 5% to 5.5% of the sample.

What the research found in general, with its limitations: Only a very small number of CDR3 sequences turned up in both tissue and blood, a result put down to high CDR3 diversity combined with limited sampling. VJ-independent divergence between tissue and blood was below expectation in non-neoplastic patients but above expectation in all gliomas, especially low-grade gliomas. Small numbers underpinned the group comparisons: 8 or 9 glioblastoma patients, three low-grade glioma patients and three non-neoplastic patients.

In its sample, this clonotype was seen many times. Its antigen is not yet known. Base qualities are missing; no much larger clone stands one base away. Looking up the germline V gene (reference sequence) yields CDR1 DFQATT and CDR2 SNEGSKA. Clipping removes 5 bases from V and 6 bases from J, with 10 as the unmatched junction base count. Its CDR3 holds 15 amino acids, cysteine through phenylalanine. The DNA shown is the 45-base CDR3, in frame from base 1. The sample comprised glioma tissue, nonneoplastic brain tissue, or PBMCs (not recorded which). This receptor was identified in a human donor with low-grade glioma or glioblastoma, undergoing nonglioma brain surgery, or in good health (not recorded which). The chain joins TRBV20-1 to TRBJ2-3; TRBD2 aligns with 11 central bases. This receptor has the CDR3 CSASTSGASRDTQYF. The DNA reads TGCAGTGCTTCGACTAGCGGGGCCTCCCGGGATACGCAGTATTTT.